The 29 T cell receptor beta chains presented below share a single source sample, sequenced in a study of beta chain features in type 1 diabetes. As every portion of the isolated RNA was reverse transcribed, the sequencing read expressed TCRB transcripts. Sequencing was performed with immunoSEQ multiplex PCR; in TCRdb, only in-frame clones are kept and a portion is missing. Of 200,000 to 250,000 clones listed, 7.5% to 10% were seen once; the top ten hold 0.034%. Sequenced sample: naive CD4+ T cells from blood. The receptors derive from a woman between 18 and 30 years old in good health.

J is TRBJ2-2 and V is TRBV15, with 13 bases identical to TRBD2. Germline V CDR1 and CDR2: LNHNV, YYDKDF (reference sequence). The CDR3 runs to 19 residues. The V segment lost 3 bases and the J segment 9 bases; nucleotides outside the gene matches: 16. CDR3 region: CATSSSRLAGGRAMRELFF. The CDR3 nucleotides are TGTGCCACCAGCAGTTCCCGACTAGCGGGAGGCCGAGCGATGCGGGAGCTGTTTTTT.

This chain connects TRBV30 to TRBJ1-5; D is possibly TRBD1 (5 bases). Between the trimmed V and J ends, which lost 1 base and 0 bases, there was a span of 13 bases. CDR1 GTSNPN and CDR2 SVGIG come from the germline V gene (reference sequence). The CDR3 spans 16 residues. CDR3 loop: CAWSGPTGVSNQPQHF. In DNA, the CDR3 is TGTGCCTGGAGTGGCCCCACAGGTGTTAGCAATCAGCCCCAGCATTTT.

In this sample, this clone turned up a few times. The chain carries TRBV4-2 and TRBJ1-4; D is uncertain. V lost 0 bases, J lost 7 bases, and 12 bases lay in between. CDR1 is LGHNA and CDR2 is YNFKEQ in the germline V gene. There are 15 residues in the CDR3. The CDR3 DNA sequence: TGTGCCAGCAGCCAAGATCCGAGGGTGGGTGAAAAACTGTTTTTT. This codes for CASSQDPRVGEKLFF.

The chain is built from TRBV13 and TRBJ2-6; no clear D. Between the trimmed V and J ends, which lost 6 bases and 2 bases, there was a span of 14 bases. The V gene's germline CDR1 is PRHDT and CDR2 FYEKMQ (reference sequence). This CDR3 contains 16 residues. The CDR3 nucleotides read TGTGCCAGCAGATATATGACTCTTCCTGGGGCCAACGTCCTGACTTTC. Its protein product is CASRYMTLPGANVLTF.

The V and J genes are TRBV9 and TRBJ1-1, with 8 bases identical to TRBD1. CDR1 and CDR2 (germline): SGDLS, YYNGEE. The V gene end was trimmed by 4 bases and the J gene end by 4 bases; junction bases not matched to a gene: 9. The CDR3 is made up of 15 amino acids. Written as DNA, the CDR3 is TGTGCCAGCAGCTATTCGACAGGGGAGGCCACTGAAGCTTTCTTT. Its translation is CASSYSTGEATEAFF.

The chain carries TRBV6-1 and TRBJ2-1; no clear D gene. The CDR3 loop spans 12 amino acids. Germline CDR1 MNHNS, CDR2 SASEGT. V lost 2 bases, J lost 4 bases, and 3 bases lay in between. As DNA, the CDR3 is TGTGCCAGCAGTGAACAATACAATGAGCAGTTCTTC. Protein sequence: CASSEQYNEQFF.

The genes are TRBV15 and TRBJ2-5, with D perhaps matching TRBD2 (5 bases). Germline values: CDR1 LNHNV, CDR2 YYDKDF (reference sequence). Trimming took 1 base from V and 8 from J, leaving 23 bases between them. This CDR3 has 17 amino acids. The CDR3 region is CATSRGVLDRHGGTQYF. CDR3 coding DNA: TGTGCCACCAGCAGAGGTGTTCTAGACCGGCACGGAGGTACCCAGTACTTC.

The gene calls are TRBV20-1 and TRBJ1-4, with D possibly matching TRBD1 (6 bases). CDR3 size: 11 residues. With 6 bases removed from V and 11 bases from J, the gap between germline ends came to 13 bases. Germline V CDR1 and CDR2: DFQATT, SNEGSKA (reference sequence). The CDR3 bases are TGCAGTGCAAGGACAGCGGACAAACTGTTTTTT. As protein: CSARTADKLFF.

This clone was detected only a few times. The gene calls are TRBV9 and TRBJ2-1; 8 bases line up with TRBD1. The V gene end was trimmed by 0 bases and the J gene end by 7 bases; junction bases not matched to a gene: 6. The CDR3 covers 15 residues. CDR1 and CDR2 (germline): SGDLS, YYNGEE. The CDR3 region has the DNA TGTGCCAGCAGCGTAGCATGGGACAGGCAAAATGAGCAGTTCTTC. It codes for CASSVAWDRQNEQFF.

This clone appeared a few times. Other nucleotide sequences in the sample specify the same CDR3. The V call is TRBV18, the J call TRBJ1-5; a possible D gene is TRBD1 (5 bases). The CDR3 sequence is 13 residues long. V lost 3 bases and J 4 bases, leaving 7 bases between the germline ends. From germline, CDR1 is KGHSH and CDR2 LQKENI. CDR3 residues: CASSPDTNQPQHF. CDR3 sequence (DNA): TGTGCCAGCTCACCGGACACGAATCAGCCCCAGCATTTT.

This clone was observed at least ten times. The chain uses TRBV7-2 and TRBJ2-7, with TRBD1 matching over 7 bases. The CDR3 is made up of 15 amino acids. CDR1 is SGHTA, CDR2 FQGNSA, per germline. V gave up 1 base and J gave up 3 bases; unmatched junction bases: 6. DNA for the CDR3: TGTGCCAGCAGCTTAGGAGGGACAGCGAACTACGAGCAGTACTTC. Protein sequence: CASSLGGTANYEQYF.

CDR3 in amino acids: CASSSRLAGGTGELFF. Here the CDR3 DNA reads TGTGCCAGCAGTTCGCGACTAGCGGGGGGCACCGGGGAGCTGTTTTTT. The chain recombines TRBV6-5 with TRBJ2-2; 13 bases map to TRBD2. Trimming cost V 4 bases and J 4 bases; bases outside gene matches: 3. The CDR3 loop spans 16 amino acids. Germline V gene lookup returns CDR1 MNHEY and CDR2 SVGAGI.

This chain joins TRBV14 and TRBJ2-7; 8 bases align to TRBD1. Looked up from germline, CDR1 is SGHDN and CDR2 is FVKESK. This CDR3 spans 11 amino acids. CDR3 in DNA: TGTGCCAGCAGCCTCGGACAGGGTTATCGGGTC. It specifies CASSLGQGYRV.

The chain joins TRBV5-4 to TRBJ1-4, with a weak D call TRBD1 (5 bases). Germline V gives CDR1 SGHNT, CDR2 YYREEE (reference sequence). Trimming cost V 1 base and J 0 bases, with 7 bases left between them. The CDR3 runs to 15 residues. In nucleotides, the CDR3 is TGTGCCAGCAGCTTGCGACAGTCAACTAATGAAAAACTGTTTTTT. Amino acids: CASSLRQSTNEKLFF. Full variable domain (remainder filled in from reference TRBV5-4 and TRBJ1-4): ETGVTQSPTHLIKTRGQQVTLRCSSQSGHNTVSWYQQALGQGPQFIFQYYREEENGRGNFPPRFSGLQFPNYSSELNVNALELDDSALYLCASSLRQSTNEKLFFGSGTQLSVL.

The rearrangement joins TRBV9 to TRBJ2-3, with 15 positions matching TRBD2. The CDR3 runs 15 residues. Trimming at V came to 3 bases and at J to 8 bases, leaving 4 bases not matched to a gene. Per germline, CDR1 SGDLS and CDR2 YYNGEE. The CDR3 coding sequence is TGTGCCAGCAGCGCCCCGGGACTAGCGGGAGGTACGCAGTATTTT. Its translation is CASSAPGLAGGTQYF.

The chain recombines TRBV28 with TRBJ2-2; no reliable D call. V was pared by 7 bases and J by 4 bases, with 13 bases between. The CDR3 length is 14 residues. The V gene's germline CDR1 is MDHEN and CDR2 SYDVKM. In nucleotides, the CDR3 is TGTGCCAGCACTCTTTACTTAGCCACCGGGGAGCTGTTTTTT. Protein product: CASTLYLATGELFF.

Only a few counts were recorded for this clone. J is TRBJ1-2 and V is TRBV7-9; D gene unclear. In germline, CDR1 is SEHNR, CDR2 FQNEAQ (reference sequence). Trimming pared 5 bases from V and 3 bases from J, leaving 16 bases between. This CDR3 is 15 amino acids long. The CDR3: CASSTSRTADYGYTF. Here the CDR3 DNA reads TGTGCCAGCAGCACCAGTCGGACTGCAGACTATGGCTACACCTTC.

The V gene is TRBV6-6, the J gene TRBJ1-6; 10 bases line up with TRBD1. CDR1 MNHNY and CDR2 SVGAGI come from the germline V gene (reference sequence). The junction had 5 bases not matched to a gene; V was cut back by 5 bases and J by 10 bases. The CDR3 is 14 amino acids. CDR3 in amino acids: CASSPTGGNSPLHF. In DNA, the CDR3 is TGTGCCAGCAGTCCGACAGGGGGCAACTCACCCCTCCACTTT.

The chain joins TRBV7-9 to TRBJ1-1; TRBD1 aligns across 8 bases. This CDR3 spans 13 amino acids. The V gene's germline CDR1 is SEHNR and CDR2 FQNEAQ (reference sequence). V trimming: 7 bases; J trimming: 2 bases; junction bases outside the gene matches: 3. In DNA form, the CDR3 reads TGTGCCAGCACAGGACAGGGCAACACTGAAGCTTTCTTT. Encoded protein: CASTGQGNTEAFF.

This clone appeared a few times. The chain has TRBV7-9 and TRBJ1-2, with D uncertain. The germline V gene encodes CDR1 SEHNR and CDR2 FQNEAQ (reference sequence). There are 13 residues in the CDR3. V was cut by 5 bases and J by 4 bases, with 11 bases left in between. As DNA, the CDR3 is TGTGCCAGCAGCCCCAGTCACAGCTATGGCTACACCTTC. Protein: CASSPSHSYGYTF. The variable domain in full, with the rest retrieved from reference TRBV7-9 and TRBJ1-2, is DTGVSQNPRHKITKRGQNVTFRCDPISEHNRLYWYRQTLGQGPEFLTYFQNEAQLEKSRLLSDRFSAERPKGSFSTLEIQRTEQGDSAMYLCASSPSHSYGYTFGSGTRLTVV.

The chain couples TRBV5-1 to TRBJ2-3; TRBD2 aligns across 7 bases. The CDR3 runs to 15 residues. Trimming took 0 bases from V and 4 from J; bases not matched to a gene: 5. Looked up from germline, CDR1 is SGHRS and CDR2 is YFSETQ. The CDR3 protein is CASSLGGSGSDTQYF. In DNA form, the CDR3 reads TGCGCCAGCAGCTTGGGCGGGAGTGGTTCAGATACGCAGTATTTT.

A few counts support this clone. The chain recombines TRBV5-4 with TRBJ1-4, with TRBD1 matching 8 bases. This CDR3 contains 15 residues. The germline V gene has CDR1 SGHNT and CDR2 YYREEE (reference sequence). With 4 bases clipped from V and 7 bases from J, the junction kept 9 bases outside the gene matches. CDR3 amino acids: CASSTYRGSSEKLFF. CDR3 bases: TGTGCCAGCAGCACGTACAGGGGGTCATCTGAAAAACTGTTTTTT.

This clone was counted only a few times. This chain links TRBV28 with TRBJ1-2; 10 bases are a match to TRBD1. This CDR3 is built from 16 residues. With V trimmed by 5 bases and J by 4 bases, 10 bases remained unmatched. CDR1 and CDR2 from the germline V gene are MDHEN and SYDVKM. This chain's CDR3 is CASSRGGQGGSYGYTF. For the CDR3, the DNA is TGTGCCAGCAGTCGAGGCGGACAGGGGGGCAGCTATGGCTACACCTTC.

The J gene is TRBJ2-2, the V gene TRBV4-1, with 14 bases lining up with TRBD2. This CDR3 comprises 18 residues. Unmatched junction bases numbered 4, after V lost 1 base and J lost 3 bases. Looked up from germline, CDR1 is MGHRA and CDR2 is YSYEKL. The CDR3 nucleotides read TGCGCCAGCAGCCAAGGGGGACTAGCGGGAGTCCACACCGGGGAGCTGTTTTTT. It codes for CASSQGGLAGVHTGELFF.

The DNA for the CDR3 is TGTGCCGTAAGCCGGAGCGGGATCGATAATGAGCAGTTCTTC. Protein product: CAVSRSGIDNEQFF. The chain links TRBV15 to TRBJ2-1; 7 bases are shared with TRBD2. This CDR3 contains 14 residues. Germline assignment: CDR1 LNHNV and CDR2 YYDKDF (reference sequence). The V and J ends lost 11 bases and 7 bases, in that order; junction bases with no gene match: 14.

The chain uses TRBV6-6 and TRBJ2-1, with 7 nucleotides matching TRBD1. V was pared by 6 bases and J by 7 bases, with 6 bases of the junction left unmatched. The length of the CDR3 is 13 residues. Germline loops: CDR1 MNHNY, CDR2 SVGAGI (reference sequence). CDR3 sequence reads: CASRATGSNEQFF. Written as DNA, the CDR3 is TGTGCCAGCAGAGCGACAGGGAGTAATGAGCAGTTCTTC.

In its sample, this clone was seen a few times. The chain couples TRBV7-9 to TRBJ2-7, with 8 bases matching TRBD1. Germline V gene lookup returns CDR1 SEHNR and CDR2 FQNEAQ (reference sequence). The CDR3 loop spans 13 amino acids. The V segment lost 10 bases and the J segment 5 bases; nucleotides outside the gene matches: 10. In nucleotides, the CDR3 is TGTGCCATCGCGGACAGGGTTTCACACGAGCAGTACTTC. The encoded protein is CAIADRVSHEQYF. Filled out from reference TRBV7-9 and TRBJ2-7, the complete variable domain reads DTGVSQNPRHKITKRGQNVTFRCDPISEHNRLYWYRQTLGQGPEFLTYFQNEAQLEKSRLLSDRFSAERPKGSFSTLEIQRTEQGDSAMYLCAIADRVSHEQYFGPGTRLTVT.

This clone showed up just a few times. The DNA of the CDR3 is TGTGCCAGCAGGGAAGACAGGGGGTCGAACAATGAGCAGTTCTTC. Amino acids: CASREDRGSNNEQFF. V usage is TRBV5-4 and J usage is TRBJ2-1; 9 positions match TRBD1. The CDR3 has 15 residues. V trimming: 5 bases; J trimming: 5 bases; junction bases outside the gene matches: 8. From germline, CDR1 is SGHNT and CDR2 YYREEE (reference sequence).

The chain carries TRBV6-1 and TRBJ2-1; 11 bases are shared with TRBD2. V was pared by 7 bases and J by 6 bases, with 8 bases of the junction left unmatched. The CDR3 loop spans 15 amino acids. The germline CDR1 and CDR2 sequences are MNHNS and SASEGT. In DNA form, the CDR3 reads TGTGCCAGCACCTTTAGCGGGAGGGCCGGCAATGAGCAGTTCTTC. Protein: CASTFSGRAGNEQFF.